The clone carrying this T cell receptor beta chain came up many times. Its antigen is unknown. Germline V gives CDR1 SGHTA, CDR2 FQGNSA. This CDR3 has 15 residues. V was shortened by 1 base and J by 7 bases, with 14 bases between the two germline ends. This specimen belongs to a study of breast tumors, draining lymph nodes, adjacent tissues. General study results and limits: Tumor and nontumor repertoires were significantly more similar in luminal-like than in basal-like breast cancer. Tumors had less TCR diversity than lymph nodes, more than nontumor tissue. That most tumor T cells come from lymph nodes remained unproven.

The lymph nodes were axillary draining lymph nodes from breast cancer patients. TCRdb called the multiplex PCR reads again in MiXCR, with one record for every CDR3 protein. The table shows approximately 200,000 distinct CDR3 sequences, with around 29% occurring only once. This TCR was sampled from a female donor with breast cancer. Some clones in this sample may be carry-over from other donors' samples. Sequenced material: axillary lymph node tissue. This rearrangement joins TRBV7-2 to TRBJ1-5, with D tentatively TRBD1 (5 bases). CDR3 nucleotides: TGTGCCAGCAGCTTAGGTTGGGGGGGAGTGCAGCCCCAGCATTTT. As protein: CASSLGWGGVQPQHF.